Listed here is a single T cell receptor beta chain. The target antigen is unknown. Generated by immunoSEQ multiplex PCR, the TCRdb table keeps only in-frame clones and is missing some. The table includes about 2.4 million clones, 93% detected once. This sample was included in a study of shared clonotypes between healthy human individuals. Donation came from healthy HIV-negative adults that had no recent acute infections or vaccinations. General observations from the study: The researchers took only blood, and tissue repertoires probably look different. Clonotypes which were not shared had lower generation probabilities than clonotypes that all four donors shared.

What was sequenced was naive CD4+ T cells from PBMCs. This sample's subset: CD45RA+ positively selected. The source of this sequence is a man aged 18-30 years in good health. Some clones in this sample may be carry-over from other donors' samples.

The CDR3 loop is CASSLDRSLAEAFF. In DNA form, the CDR3 reads TGTGCCAGCAGCTTAGATCGTTCCCTGGCTGAAGCTTTCTTT. This chain uses TRBV11-2 with TRBJ1-1; no firm D call. V was pared by 0 bases and J by 6 bases, with 11 bases between. Germline V gene data show CDR1 as SGHAT and CDR2 as FQNNGV. The CDR3 runs 14 residues.